This is a list of T cell receptor beta chains from one sample in a study of blood T cell repertoires in COVID-19. Method: immunoSEQ multiplex PCR; TCRdb's copy keeps in-frame clones and lacks some. The sample includes 170,000 or so clones, approximately 80% of them seen just once. The sequenced sample consisted of peripheral blood. Every receptor here comes from a woman aged 40 to 49 with COVID-19, enrolled during active disease. CDR3s include the opening cysteine and the closing phenylalanine or tryptophan. The order of the fields is V gene, D gene, clone size, J gene, CDR3 protein, CDR3 DNA. D genes are given only for firm matches. Clone size is not always given. Where it is, it says once, few, many or a class for expanded clones.

V: TRBV18; D: TRBD2; size: NA; J: TRBJ2-5; CDR3: CASSPFAGGRETQYF; DNA: TGTGCCAGCTCACCGTTCGCGGGGGGGCGAGAGACCCAGTACTTC
V: TRBV9; D: TRBD1; size: few; J: TRBJ1-2; CDR3: CASTEDRQGRNGYTF; DNA: TGTGCCAGCACCGAGGACCGACAGGGGCGGAATGGCTACACCTTC
V: TRBV29-1; D: TRBD1; size: NA; J: TRBJ2-3; CDR3: CSVAGQGAVNTQYF; DNA: TGCAGCGTTGCTGGACAGGGGGCTGTCAATACGCAGTATTTT
V: TRBV28; D: TRBD2; size: NA; J: TRBJ2-3; CDR3: CASSWGGVTDTQYF; DNA: TGTGCCAGCAGTTGGGGGGGGGTCACAGATACGCAGTATTTT
V: TRBV29-1; D: TRBD1; size: NA; J: TRBJ2-7; CDR3: CSVEGTGYEQYF; DNA: TGCAGCGTTGAAGGGACAGGCTACGAGCAGTACTTC
V: TRBV9; D: NA; size: NA; J: TRBJ1-1; CDR3: CASSVGGGRTEAFF; DNA: TGTGCCAGCAGCGTAGGCGGGGGGAGAACTGAAGCTTTCTTT
V: TRBV29-1; D: TRBD1; size: NA; J: TRBJ2-2; CDR3: CSVPGDRTTTGELFF; DNA: TGCAGCGTGCCTGGGGACAGGACTACCACCGGGGAGCTGTTTTTT
V: TRBV18; D: TRBD2; size: NA; J: TRBJ2-1; CDR3: CASSPKSGRAGNNEQFF; DNA: TGTGCCAGCTCACCAAAGAGCGGGAGGGCCGGAAACAATGAGCAGTTCTTC
V: TRBV19; D: NA; size: NA; J: TRBJ1-2; CDR3: CASSIRRGDGYTF; DNA: TGTGCCAGTAGTATTCGCAGGGGCGACGGCTACACCTTC
V: TRBV29-1; D: TRBD1; size: NA; J: TRBJ2-3; CDR3: CSVATGTGFGTDTQYF; DNA: TGCAGCGTTGCCACCGGGACAGGATTTGGGACAGATACGCAGTATTTT
V: TRBV13; D: NA; size: few; J: TRBJ1-4; CDR3: CASSLKQGPEKLFF; DNA: TGTGCCAGCAGCTTAAAACAGGGTCCAGAAAAACTGTTTTTT
V: TRBV18; D: NA; size: NA; J: TRBJ1-1; CDR3: CASSPRKGLSGSEAFF; DNA: TGTGCCAGCTCACCACGCAAAGGACTAAGCGGTAGCGAAGCTTTCTTT
V: TRBV15; D: TRBD1; size: NA; J: TRBJ1-5; CDR3: CATAGTGLGRDNQPQHF; DNA: TGTGCCACCGCCGGGACAGGGCTAGGACGTGATAATCAGCCCCAGCATTTT
V: TRBV18; D: NA; size: NA; J: TRBJ1-6; CDR3: CASSPKGVNGSPLHF; DNA: TGTGCCAGCTCACCCAAGGGGGTTAATGGGTCACCCCTCCACTTT
V: TRBV12-3/TRBV12-4; D: NA; size: NA; J: TRBJ2-3; CDR3: CASSPNTDTQYF; DNA: TGTGCCAGCAGCCCTAACACAGATACGCAGTATTTT
V: TRBV19; D: NA; size: few; J: TRBJ1-5; CDR3: CASSLRLQPQHF; DNA: TGTGCCAGTAGTCTCCGTTTACAGCCCCAGCATTTT
V: TRBV11-1; D: TRBD1; size: few; J: TRBJ1-1; CDR3: CASNDRGHRGTEAFF; DNA: TGTGCCAGCAACGACAGGGGGCACCGAGGGACTGAAGCTTTCTTT
V: TRBV6-6; D: NA; size: NA; J: TRBJ1-1; CDR3: CACTGNTEAFF; DNA: TGTGCCTGCACCGGGAACACTGAAGCTTTCTTT
V: TRBV15; D: NA; size: many; J: TRBJ2-7; CDR3: CATSTRDTLNEQYF; DNA: TGTGCCACCAGCACCCGGGACACTCTTAACGAGCAGTACTTC
V: TRBV5-3; D: NA; size: NA; J: TRBJ2-5; CDR3: CARSLPGSKETQYF; DNA: TGTGCCAGAAGCCTTCCCGGGTCAAAAGAGACCCAGTACTTC
V: TRBV19; D: TRBD2; size: NA; J: TRBJ2-6; CDR3: CATQRGGSGANVLTF; DNA: TGTGCCACCCAAAGGGGAGGGTCGGGGGCCAACGTCCTGACTTTC
V: TRBV11-2; D: TRBD1; size: NA; J: TRBJ1-5; CDR3: CASSLGTGGNQPQHF; DNA: TGTGCCAGCAGCTTGGGGACAGGGGGCAATCAGCCCCAGCATTTT
V: TRBV5-5; D: NA; size: NA; J: TRBJ1-4; CDR3: CASTKSGVWTNEKLFF; DNA: TGTGCCAGCACCAAATCCGGGGTTTGGACTAATGAAAAACTGTTTTTT
V: TRBV4-1; D: TRBD1; size: NA; J: TRBJ1-2; CDR3: CASSQELTGRKEGYTF; DNA: TGCGCCAGCAGCCAAGAGTTGACAGGGAGGAAGGAGGGCTACACCTTC
V: TRBV19; D: NA; size: NA; J: TRBJ1-2; CDR3: CASRPPGAGGYTF; DNA: TGTGCCAGTAGGCCCCCTGGGGCGGGGGGCTACACCTTC
V: TRBV19; D: NA; size: NA; J: TRBJ1-3; CDR3: CASSTQRTGNTIYF; DNA: TGTGCCAGTAGTACTCAGAGGACTGGAAACACCATATATTTT
V: TRBV15; D: NA; size: NA; J: TRBJ1-1; CDR3: CATSRVRSNTEAFF; DNA: TGTGCCACCAGCAGAGTACGGTCGAACACTGAAGCTTTCTTT
V: TRBV29-1; D: TRBD2; size: NA; J: TRBJ2-5; CDR3: CSVAGDQETQYF; DNA: TGCAGCGTCGCGGGGGACCAAGAGACCCAGTACTTC
V: TRBV28; D: NA; size: NA; J: TRBJ2-3; CDR3: CASSAGTKSRYF; DNA: TGTGCCAGCAGTGCGGGGACCAAATCGCGATATTTT
V: TRBV27; D: TRBD1; size: NA; J: TRBJ2-6; CDR3: CASGWDRGSRFSRSGANVLTF; DNA: TGTGCCAGCGGGTGGGACAGGGGTTCCAGGTTTAGTAGGTCTGGGGCCAACGTCCTGACTTTC
V: TRBV9; D: NA; size: NA; J: TRBJ2-6; CDR3: CASSARGRVALSGANVLTF; DNA: TGTGCCAGCAGCGCCCGGGGGAGAGTAGCGCTCTCTGGGGCCAACGTCCTGACTTTC
V: TRBV6-5; D: TRBD1; size: NA; J: TRBJ2-7; CDR3: CASSYSRDRAYEQYF; DNA: TGTGCCAGCAGTTACTCGAGGGACAGGGCCTACGAGCAGTACTTC
V: TRBV6-5; D: NA; size: many; J: TRBJ1-4; CDR3: CASSYSRWTNEKLFF; DNA: TGTGCCAGCAGTTACTCGAGGTGGACTAATGAAAAACTGTTTTTT
V: TRBV5-1; D: NA; size: NA; J: TRBJ1-1; CDR3: CASSPPSGGTMNTEAFF; DNA: TGCGCCAGCAGCCCGCCGTCGGGCGGGACCATGAACACTGAAGCTTTCTTT
V: TRBV24-1; D: NA; size: NA; J: TRBJ2-1; CDR3: CATSGGRGPLRNEQFF; DNA: TGTGCCACCAGTGGGGGCAGGGGTCCACTCCGGAATGAGCAGTTCTTC
V: TRBV19; D: TRBD1; size: NA; J: TRBJ1-1; CDR3: CASSQRSDRGHTEAFF; DNA: TGTGCCAGTAGTCAACGCAGCGACAGGGGCCACACTGAAGCTTTCTTT
V: TRBV2; D: NA; size: NA; J: TRBJ1-1; CDR3: CASTTLGPQGEAFF; DNA: TGTGCCAGCACCACTCTAGGACCACAGGGTGAAGCTTTCTTT
V: TRBV5-4; D: NA; size: once; J: TRBJ1-3; CDR3: CASSLAGFGNTIYF; DNA: TGTGCCAGCAGCTTGGCAGGGTTTGGAAACACCATATATTTT
V: TRBV5-4; D: TRBD2; size: NA; J: TRBJ2-1; CDR3: CASSHSGRASNEQFF; DNA: TGTGCCAGCAGCCATAGCGGGAGGGCCTCGAATGAGCAGTTCTTC
V: TRBV16; D: NA; size: NA; J: TRBJ1-1; CDR3: CASSQSSNTEAFF; DNA: TGTGCCAGCAGCCAATCCTCGAACACTGAAGCTTTCTTT
V: TRBV19; D: NA; size: NA; J: TRBJ1-3; CDR3: CASSLRGGLSGNTIYF; DNA: TGTGCCAGTAGTCTGCGGGGGGGACTCTCTGGAAACACCATATATTTT
V: TRBV18; D: TRBD1; size: NA; J: TRBJ1-5; CDR3: CASSPGTVLGRPQHF; DNA: TGTGCCAGCTCACCGGGGACAGTGCTCGGGAGGCCCCAGCATTTT
V: TRBV5-4; D: NA; size: NA; J: TRBJ1-2; CDR3: CASSQDNYGYTF; DNA: TGTGCCAGCAGCCAGGATAACTATGGCTACACCTTC
V: TRBV6-5; D: NA; size: NA; J: TRBJ2-5; CDR3: CASSYGQIETQYF; DNA: TGTGCCAGCAGTTACGGCCAGATAGAGACCCAGTACTTC
V: TRBV6-1; D: TRBD1; size: NA; J: TRBJ2-7; CDR3: CASSDPGMGQGRHEQYF; DNA: TGTGCCAGCAGTGACCCGGGAATGGGACAGGGGCGCCACGAGCAGTACTTC
V: TRBV6-1; D: TRBD2; size: few; J: TRBJ2-7; CDR3: CASSEYSGSFYEQYF; DNA: TGTGCCAGCAGTGAATATAGCGGGAGCTTCTACGAGCAGTACTTC
V: TRBV5-1; D: NA; size: NA; J: TRBJ1-5; CDR3: CARTGIQQPQHF; DNA: TGCGCCAGAACAGGAATTCAACAGCCCCAGCATTTT
V: TRBV5-1; D: TRBD2; size: once; J: TRBJ2-3; CDR3: CASSLDSTSGDTQYF; DNA: TGCGCCAGCAGCTTGGATAGCACTAGCGGAGATACGCAGTATTTT
V: TRBV6-5; D: NA; size: NA; J: TRBJ2-7; CDR3: CASSLDSAYEQYF; DNA: TGTGCCAGCAGTCTGGACAGCGCCTACGAGCAGTACTTC
V: TRBV19; D: NA; size: NA; J: TRBJ1-5; CDR3: CASSMVQASNQPQHF; DNA: TGTGCCAGTAGTATGGTACAGGCTAGCAATCAGCCCCAGCATTTT